Presented here are 30 T cell receptor beta chains from one specimen sequenced in a study of T cell responses to AZD1222 COVID-19 vaccine. Here immunoSEQ multiplex PCR was the method, and the copy in TCRdb shows in-frame clones only, minus some. The table has about 180,000 clones, around 90% seen once; the top ten hold less than 3%. The input for sequencing was peripheral blood, taken on day 0 of AZD1222 vaccination. These receptors were collected from an adult in good health.

The CDR3, as DNA: TGTGCCAGCAGTAACTACGAGCAGTACTTC. This encodes CASSNYEQYF. The genes are TRBV6-5 and TRBJ2-7, with D unresolved. The CDR3 covers 10 residues. Germline CDR1 MNHEY, CDR2 SVGAGI. The V and J ends lost 5 bases and 3 bases respectively, with 2 bases between them.

This sequence joins TRBV12-3 or TRBV12-4 and TRBJ1-1; D is undetermined. V was shortened by 3 bases and J by 4 bases, with 9 bases between the two germline ends. The CDR3 has 13 residues. For the CDR3, the DNA is TGTGCCAGCAGTTTTTCGGAGGGCACTGAAGCTTTCTTT. Protein product: CASSFSEGTEAFF.

V usage is TRBV29-1 and J usage is TRBJ2-3; D ambiguous. The CDR3 is 11 amino acids. Germline lookup yields CDR1 SQVTM and CDR2 ANQGSEA. CDR3 sequence (DNA): TGCACCTTACGGTTCGGGGATACGCAGTATTTT. Protein sequence: CTLRFGDTQYF.

The chain combines TRBV29-1 with TRBJ1-3; D is possibly TRBD1 (5 bases). The V and J ends lost 5 bases and 3 bases respectively, with 11 bases between them. Looked up from germline, CDR1 is SQVTM and CDR2 is ANQGSEA. This CDR3 contains 13 residues. CDR3 in amino acids: CSVRGSDGNTIYF. As DNA, the CDR3 is TGCAGCGTTAGGGGATCGGATGGAAACACCATATATTTT.

The chain joins TRBV3-1 (or the pseudogene TRBV3-2) to TRBJ1-2; 9 bases match TRBD1. J was trimmed by 4 bases and V by 3 bases; bases with no gene match: 6. Germline CDR1 is LGHDT and CDR2 is YNNKEL (reference sequence). The CDR3 loop spans 15 amino acids. CDR3 amino acids: CASSQGRDRVYGYTF. The DNA of the CDR3 is TGTGCCAGCAGCCAGGGACGGGACAGGGTCTATGGCTACACCTTC.

This clone was observed once. The chain couples TRBV5-1 to TRBJ1-3, with 7 bases aligning to TRBD1. Germline V CDR1 and CDR2: SGHRS, YFSETQ. The V gene end was trimmed by 0 bases and the J gene end by 0 bases; junction bases not matched to a gene: 0. The CDR3 covers 15 residues. The DNA for the CDR3 is TGCGCCAGCAGCTTGGCAGGGGGCTCTGGAAACACCATATATTTT. Protein sequence: CASSLAGGSGNTIYF.

The chain is built from TRBV11-2 and TRBJ1-5, with D maybe TRBD1 (6 bases). The CDR3 is 15 amino acids. Between the trimmed V and J ends, which lost 3 bases and 1 base, there was a span of 10 bases. Germline V gene sequence: CDR1 SGHAT, CDR2 FQNNGV. CDR3 nucleotides: TGTGCCAGCAGCTTGGGGAGGGGGAGCAATCAGCCCCAGCATTTT. Protein product: CASSLGRGSNQPQHF.

The CDR3 coding sequence is TGTGCCACCAGTGACGAAGGACAGGGGGACGAGCAGTACTTC. Its translation is CATSDEGQGDEQYF. The chain is built from TRBV24-1 and TRBJ2-7; 10 nucleotides align to TRBD1. V was pared by 4 bases and J by 5 bases, with 4 bases of the junction left unmatched. The CDR3 runs 14 residues. Looked up from germline, CDR1 is KGHDR and CDR2 is SFDVKD.

This clone showed up just once. The J gene is TRBJ1-6, the V gene TRBV5-5; no clear D gene. The V end lost 1 base, the J end lost 5 bases, and 10 bases lay between the germline ends. Germline CDR1 is SGHKS and CDR2 is YYEKEE (reference sequence). The CDR3 runs to 15 residues. CDR3 DNA sequence: TGTGCCAGCAGCTTGACAGCCCTGGATAATTCACCCCTCCACTTT. Translation gives CASSLTALDNSPLHF.

The table lists this clone with a count of one. The chain recombines TRBV5-1 with TRBJ2-5, with no clear D. CDR3 length equals 15 residues. The germline V gene has CDR1 SGHRS and CDR2 YFSETQ. V dropped 3 bases and J dropped 4 bases, with 16 bases sitting between them. CDR3 region: CASSWEQPATETQYF. In DNA form, the CDR3 reads TGCGCCAGCAGCTGGGAACAGCCGGCCACAGAGACCCAGTACTTC.

The sample holds one count of this clone. CDR3 bases: TGTGCCAGCAGTTTATCAAGGCCCGCTACTACCTACGAGCAGTACTTC. Translating gives CASSLSRPATTYEQYF. This chain uses TRBV27 with TRBJ2-7; D not resolved. Germline V lookup: CDR1 MNHEY, CDR2 SMNVEV (reference sequence). V lost 0 bases and J lost 2, with 14 bases in between. The CDR3 runs 16 residues.

V gene TRBV19 combines with J gene TRBJ2-3; the match to TRBD1 covers 9 bases. This CDR3 spans 16 amino acids. With 4 bases clipped from V and 0 bases from J, the junction kept 5 bases outside the gene matches. CDR1 and CDR2 (germline): LNHDA, SQIVND (reference sequence). CDR3 amino acids: CASSKGTGTSTDTQYF. In DNA form, the CDR3 reads TGTGCCAGTAGTAAAGGGACAGGGACTAGCACAGATACGCAGTATTTT.

The chain carries TRBV7-9 and TRBJ1-4; perhaps TRBD1 as D (6 bases). Germline values: CDR1 SEHNR, CDR2 FQNEAQ (reference sequence). The length of the CDR3 is 17 residues. The V end was cut by 6 bases, the J end by 1 base, with 18 bases between. CDR3 region: CASRPLRGGETNEKLFF. The CDR3 DNA is TGTGCCAGCAGGCCCCTCAGGGGCGGTGAAACTAATGAAAAACTGTTTTTT.

This chain uses TRBV5-1 with TRBJ2-7; 9 positions agree with TRBD1. The length of the CDR3 is 12 residues. The V gene end was trimmed by 8 bases and the J gene end by 2 bases; junction bases not matched to a gene: 2. CDR1 and CDR2 from the germline V gene are SGHRS and YFSETQ. In DNA form, the CDR3 reads TGCGCCAGTGGACAGGGGACCTACGAGCAGTACTTC. Its protein is CASGQGTYEQYF.

The chain is built from TRBV5-1 and TRBJ2-3; D possibly matches TRBD1 or TRBD2 (5 bases each). Germline V CDR1 and CDR2: SGHRS, YFSETQ. V lost 0 bases, J lost 6 bases, and 14 bases lay in between. CDR3 length: 15 amino acids. This CDR3 is CASSLAEGRRDTQYF. The CDR3 DNA is TGCGCCAGCAGCTTGGCCGAGGGGCGGCGGGATACGCAGTATTTT.

The genes are TRBV12-3 or TRBV12-4 and TRBJ1-2, with D hard to call. The V and J ends lost 8 bases and 4 bases respectively, with 11 bases between them. The CDR3 length is 12 residues. The CDR3 protein is CASGTGGYGYTF. As DNA, the CDR3 is TGTGCCAGCGGAACGGGAGGCTATGGCTACACCTTC.

The chain has TRBV11-2 and TRBJ1-4; TRBD1 might be the D (5 bases). The CDR3 sequence is 15 residues long. Germline CDR1 SGHAT, CDR2 FQNNGV. V shed 7 bases and J shed 4 bases, with 16 bases lying between them. This chain's CDR3 is CASTLVGGDNEKLFF. Written as DNA, the CDR3 is TGTGCCAGCACCCTCGTCGGAGGGGATAATGAAAAACTGTTTTTT.

The V and J genes are TRBV7-2 and TRBJ1-2; 9 bases are shared with TRBD1. Germline trimming cut 2 bases from V and 4 bases from J; bases unmatched to any gene: 5. Germline-derived CDR1 and CDR2 are SGHTA and FQGNSA. This CDR3 spans 15 amino acids. The CDR3 DNA reads as TGTGCCAGCAGCTTATGGGGACAGGGAGGCTATGGCTACACCTTC. Translated, it gives CASSLWGQGGYGYTF.

The chain employs TRBV6-5 and TRBJ2-1, with TRBD2 as a possible D gene (6 bases). The V end lost 2 bases, the J end lost 7 bases, and 15 bases lay between the germline ends. This CDR3 comprises 15 residues. Germline CDR1 is MNHEY and CDR2 is SVGAGI. The CDR3: CASSYTGLGGNEQFF. In nucleotides, the CDR3 is TGTGCCAGCAGTTACACGGGACTGGGGGGTAATGAGCAGTTCTTC.

The rearrangement uses TRBV19 and TRBJ1-5, with 9 bases fitting TRBD1. Germline V gene data show CDR1 as LNHDA and CDR2 as SQIVND (reference sequence). Trimming removed 4 bases from V and 7 bases from J; junction bases left unmatched: 2. CDR3 length: 13 amino acids. The CDR3 region is CASSRDRVQPQHF. Written as DNA, the CDR3 is TGTGCCAGTAGTAGGGACAGGGTCCAGCCCCAGCATTTT.

The gene calls are TRBV28 and TRBJ2-7, with TRBD1 matching 9 bases. This CDR3 contains 14 residues. Germline CDR1 is MDHEN and CDR2 is SYDVKM. V lost 5 bases, J lost 7 bases, and 9 bases stayed unmatched. The CDR3 DNA follows: TGTGCCAGCAGTGGTGGTACAGGGGGCTGGGAGCAGTACTTC. It encodes CASSGGTGGWEQYF.

The gene calls are TRBV11-2 and TRBJ1-2; no reliable D call. The CDR3 totals 16 residues. Per germline, CDR1 SGHAT and CDR2 FQNNGV. The V end lost 5 bases, the J end lost 0 bases, and 16 bases lay between the germline ends. The chain's CDR3 is CASSLPPRATNYGYTF. As DNA, the CDR3 is TGTGCCAGCAGCCTCCCCCCGCGAGCCACTAACTATGGCTACACCTTC.

The chain employs TRBV27 and TRBJ1-5, with 10 bases fitting TRBD1. V was clipped by 6 bases and J by 6 bases; unmatched bases: 5. Germline assignment: CDR1 MNHEY and CDR2 SMNVEV (reference sequence). This CDR3 has 14 residues. The CDR3 is CASRGTGDGQPQHF. DNA of the CDR3: TGTGCCAGCAGGGGGACAGGGGACGGTCAGCCCCAGCATTTT.

This rearrangement joins TRBV5-1 to TRBJ1-2, with TRBD1 identical over 7 bases. With V trimmed by 7 bases and J by 5 bases, 11 bases remained unmatched. The CDR3 runs 14 residues. Germline loops: CDR1 SGHRS, CDR2 YFSETQ. The CDR3 DNA is TGCGCCAGCGGATTGACAGGGCCGTTATATGGCTACACCTTC. Protein product: CASGLTGPLYGYTF.

The chain joins TRBV11-2 to TRBJ1-6; possible D gene TRBD1, 5 bases. The germline V gene has CDR1 SGHAT and CDR2 FQNNGV. CDR3 size: 16 residues. Trimming removed 3 bases from V and 3 bases from J, with 12 bases in between. The CDR3 loop reads CASSFSRGNYNSPLHF. The DNA for the CDR3 is TGTGCCAGCAGCTTCTCTCGGGGGAACTATAATTCACCCCTCCACTTT.

J is TRBJ2-1 and V is TRBV7-9; no clear D. V shed 5 bases and J shed 15 bases, with 14 bases lying between them. Germline assignment: CDR1 SEHNR and CDR2 FQNEAQ (reference sequence). The length of the CDR3 is 11 residues. Here the CDR3 reads CASSALVERFF. CDR3 bases: TGTGCCAGCAGCGCCCTCGTCGAGAGGTTCTTC. Drawing the rest from reference TRBV7-9 and TRBJ2-1, the complete variable domain is DTGVSQNPRHKITKRGQNVTFRCDPISEHNRLYWYRQTLGQGPEFLTYFQNEAQLEKSRLLSDRFSAERPKGSFSTLEIQRTEQGDSAMYLCASSALVERFFGPGTRLTVL.

This chain links TRBV2 with TRBJ2-2, with TRBD1 as a possible D gene (5 bases). The CDR3 runs to 12 residues. Germline V lookup: CDR1 SNHLY, CDR2 FYNNEI. The ends were cut back, 8 bases at V and 3 bases at J, with 7 bases in the middle. This chain's CDR3 is CASGRDTGELFF. The CDR3 region has the DNA TGTGCCAGCGGCAGGGACACCGGGGAGCTGTTTTTT.

CDR3 sequence reads: CASSPETGVIGWGYTF. The CDR3 DNA follows: TGTGCCAGCAGCCCGGAGACAGGGGTAATAGGCTGGGGCTACACCTTC. This chain joins TRBV2 and TRBJ1-2; 8 positions match TRBD1. J lost 8 bases, V lost 6 bases, and 17 bases had no gene match. Looked up from germline, CDR1 is SNHLY and CDR2 is FYNNEI. The CDR3 is 16 amino acids.

This sequence joins TRBV29-1 and TRBJ1-1; TRBD1 is a possible D gene (5 bases). The CDR3 is made up of 12 amino acids. The V gene lost 7 bases and the J gene lost 1 base, with 10 bases spanning the gap. From germline, CDR1 is SQVTM and CDR2 ANQGSEA. In DNA, the CDR3 is TGCAGCGCTCTCAGGGAGAACACTGAAGCTTTCTTT. The encoded protein is CSALRENTEAFF.

This CDR3 reads CASSQDRRGPKGYGYTF. DNA for the CDR3: TGTGCCAGCAGCCAAGATCGGAGGGGGCCTAAGGGGTATGGCTACACCTTC. This chain uses TRBV3-1 (or the pseudogene TRBV3-2) with TRBJ1-2; TRBD1 matches at 7 bases. V dropped 0 bases and J dropped 5; count of bases not matched to a gene: 12. The CDR3 runs 17 residues. CDR1 LGHDT and CDR2 YNNKEL come from the germline V gene (reference sequence).